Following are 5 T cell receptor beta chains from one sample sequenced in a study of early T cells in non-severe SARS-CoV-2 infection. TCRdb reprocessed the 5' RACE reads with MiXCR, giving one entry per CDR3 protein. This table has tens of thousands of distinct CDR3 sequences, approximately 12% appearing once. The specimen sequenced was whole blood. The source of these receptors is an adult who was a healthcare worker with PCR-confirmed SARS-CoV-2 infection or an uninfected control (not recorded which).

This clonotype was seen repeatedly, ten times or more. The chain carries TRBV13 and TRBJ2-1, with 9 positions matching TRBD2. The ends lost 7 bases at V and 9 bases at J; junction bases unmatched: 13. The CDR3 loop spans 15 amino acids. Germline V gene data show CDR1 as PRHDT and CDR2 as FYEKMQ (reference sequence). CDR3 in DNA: TGTGCCAGCACCCGAGGCGGGAGGGCCTTAGGTGAGCAGTTCTTC. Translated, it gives CASTRGGRALGEQFF.

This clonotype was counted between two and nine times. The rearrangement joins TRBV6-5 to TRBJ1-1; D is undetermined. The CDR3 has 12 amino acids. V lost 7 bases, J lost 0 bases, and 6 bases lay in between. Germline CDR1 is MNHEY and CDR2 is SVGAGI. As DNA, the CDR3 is TGTGCCAGCAATAATATGAACACTGAAGCTTTCTTT. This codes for CASNNMNTEAFF.

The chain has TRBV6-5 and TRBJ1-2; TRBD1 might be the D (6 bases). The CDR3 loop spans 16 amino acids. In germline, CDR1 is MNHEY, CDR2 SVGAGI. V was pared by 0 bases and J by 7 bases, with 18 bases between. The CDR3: CASSYSGQGSLLGYTF. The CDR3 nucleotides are TGTGCCAGCAGTTACTCTGGGCAGGGGTCCCTCCTTGGCTACACCTTC.

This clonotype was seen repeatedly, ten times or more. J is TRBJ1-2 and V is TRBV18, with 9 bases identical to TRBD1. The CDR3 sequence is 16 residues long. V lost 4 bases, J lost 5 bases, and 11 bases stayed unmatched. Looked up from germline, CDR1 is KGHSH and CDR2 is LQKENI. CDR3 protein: CASSLTGGAAGYGYTF. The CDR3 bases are TGTGCCAGCTCACTTACAGGGGGCGCCGCTGGATATGGCTACACCTTC.

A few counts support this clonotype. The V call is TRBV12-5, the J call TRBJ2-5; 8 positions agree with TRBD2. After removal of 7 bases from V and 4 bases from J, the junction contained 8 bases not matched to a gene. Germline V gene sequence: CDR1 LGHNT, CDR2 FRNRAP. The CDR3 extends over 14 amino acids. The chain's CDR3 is CASAGGGKGETQYF. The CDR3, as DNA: TGTGCTAGTGCCGGGGGGGGCAAGGGAGAGACCCAGTACTTC.